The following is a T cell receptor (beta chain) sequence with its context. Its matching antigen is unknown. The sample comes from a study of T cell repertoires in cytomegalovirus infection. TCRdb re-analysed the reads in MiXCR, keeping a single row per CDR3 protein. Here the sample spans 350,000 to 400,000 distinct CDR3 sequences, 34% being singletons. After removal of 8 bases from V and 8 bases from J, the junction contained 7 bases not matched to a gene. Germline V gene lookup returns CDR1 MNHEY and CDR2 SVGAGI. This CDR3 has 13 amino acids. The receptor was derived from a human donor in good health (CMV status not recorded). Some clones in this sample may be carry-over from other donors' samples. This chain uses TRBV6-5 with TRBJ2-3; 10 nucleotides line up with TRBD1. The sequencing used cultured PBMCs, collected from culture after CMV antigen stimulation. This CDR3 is CASRDRGLGTQYF. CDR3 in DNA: TGTGCCAGCCGGGACAGGGGATTAGGTACGCAGTATTTT.